This entry lists 10 T cell receptor beta chains sequenced from one sample in a study of molecular identifiers for immune sequencing clone quantification. Each CDR3 protein is one row after TCRdb ran MiXCR on the PCR reads. The table records 300,000 to 400,000 distinct CDR3 sequences, over 20% of them present only once. The specimen sequenced was naive CD8+ T cells from blood, with Jurkat cell RNA spiked in. The sample's subset: FACS-sorted CD8+CD4-CCR7+CD45RA+ naive T cells. The source of these receptors is a human donor in good health. Some libraries in this study had Jurkat cell RNA spiked in.

The chain has TRBV28 and TRBJ2-3, with 8 bases aligning to TRBD2. The V gene's germline CDR1 is MDHEN and CDR2 SYDVKM. The V and J ends lost 6 bases and 2 bases, in that order; junction bases with no gene match: 10. This CDR3 region has 16 residues. The CDR3 bases are TGTGCCAGCAGCTCCGACCGACTAGCGCCCACAGATACGCAGTATTTT. Encoded protein: CASSSDRLAPTDTQYF.

This clonotype showed up many times. The chain links TRBV28 to TRBJ2-3, with 10 nucleotides matching TRBD2. The CDR3 extends over 15 amino acids. Germline V lookup: CDR1 MDHEN, CDR2 SYDVKM. V shed 7 bases, J shed 2 bases, and the junction held 6 bases outside the gene matches. This chain's CDR3 is CASKVAGGYTDTQYF. The CDR3 DNA is TGTGCCAGCAAAGTAGCGGGAGGATACACAGATACGCAGTATTTT.

In this sample, this clonotype turned up many times. The gene calls are TRBV20-1 and TRBJ2-5; 12 nucleotides match TRBD2. Germline lookup yields CDR1 DFQATT and CDR2 SNEGSKA (reference sequence). V trimming: 6 bases; J trimming: 7 bases; junction bases outside the gene matches: 12. The CDR3 runs 15 residues. The CDR3 nucleotides are TGCAGTGCCAATTCCGGGACTAGCGGGCCGGGGACCCAGTACTTC. It yields the protein CSANSGTSGPGTQYF.

This clonotype has a single count. Possible read error: a much larger clone is one base away. The conserved final phenylalanine or tryptophan is absent from the CDR3, which likely points to a read error. The genes are TRBV12-3 or TRBV12-4 and TRBJ2-5; D uncertain. This CDR3 region has 13 residues. The germline V and J ends were trimmed by 4 bases and 9 bases, with 15 bases remaining between them. In DNA form, the CDR3 reads TGTGCCAGCAGTTCAGGCGACGTAAGGGCCCAGTACTCC. It specifies CASSSGDVRAQYS.

The chain employs TRBV6-2 or TRBV6-3 and TRBJ2-3; D call uncertain. V shed 5 bases and J shed 6 bases, with 6 bases lying between them. CDR3 size: 11 residues. Germline assignment: CDR1 MNHEY and CDR2 SVGEGT. CDR3 DNA sequence: TGTGCCAGCAGTAACCCGGATACGCAGTATTTT. Translating it yields CASSNPDTQYF.

The V gene is TRBV6-2 or TRBV6-3, the J gene TRBJ2-3; 12 bases map to TRBD2. From germline, CDR1 is MNHEY and CDR2 SVGEGT. This CDR3 region has 17 residues. V lost 7 bases, J lost 1 base, and 9 bases stayed unmatched. DNA of the CDR3: TGTGCCAGCACCACAAGGACTAGCGGGACTCGCACAGATACGCAGTATTTT. It is translated as CASTTRTSGTRTDTQYF.

The chain links TRBV4-3 to TRBJ2-6, with D uncertain. V shed 4 bases and J shed 0 bases, with 7 bases lying between them. In germline, CDR1 is LGHNA, CDR2 YSLEER. The CDR3 spans 15 residues. This CDR3 reads CASSPEISGANVLTF. The CDR3, as DNA: TGCGCCAGCAGCCCCGAAATCTCTGGGGCCAACGTCCTGACTTTC.

Ten or more counts support this clonotype. The V call is TRBV29-1, the J call TRBJ2-3; D call uncertain. CDR1 SQVTM and CDR2 ANQGSEA come from the germline V gene. The V end was cut by 0 bases, the J end by 2 bases, with 12 bases between. CDR3 length: 15 residues. The CDR3 reads CSVEEKGRNTDTQYF. The CDR3 coding sequence is TGCAGCGTTGAAGAGAAGGGCAGGAACACAGATACGCAGTATTTT.

Turning to this clonotype: Given a much more abundant clone one base away, this may be a read error. This chain connects TRBV6-2 or TRBV6-3 to TRBJ1-1; D remains unclear. V was pared by 8 bases and J by 8 bases, with 12 bases between. The CDR3 totals 11 residues. Germline CDR1 MNHEY, CDR2 SVGEGT. The CDR3 bases are TGTGCCAGCGGTCCTGGGCTAGAAGCTTTCTTT. Translated, it gives CASGPGLEAFF.

Comment on this clonotype: The conserved phenylalanine or tryptophan normally closing the CDR3 is absent here, so this likely arose from a read error. The chain uses TRBV4-1 and TRBJ2-7; possible D gene TRBD1, 5 bases. The germline V and J ends were trimmed by 1 base and 4 bases, with 17 bases remaining between them. The germline V gene encodes CDR1 MGHRA and CDR2 YSYEKL. The CDR3 runs to 16 residues. The CDR3: CASSQGSGSSGYEQYS. The CDR3 nucleotides are TGCGCCAGCAGCCAAGGGTCAGGGTCCTCCGGATACGAGCAGTACTCC.